This is a list of T cell receptor beta chains from one sample in a study of shared clonotypes between healthy human individuals. TCRdb keeps only in-frame clones here, not all; method: immunoSEQ multiplex PCR. The table has about 2.2 million clones, around 93% seen once; the top ten hold around 1.7%. The sequenced material came from naive CD8+ T cells from PBMCs. The receptors here all came from a man aged 18 to 35 in good health. Some clones in this sample may be carry-over from other donors' samples. The CDR3 runs from the conserved cysteine through the conserved F or W. A D gene is named only where the DNA matches it firmly.

d_call: .
v_call: TRBV7-8
cdr3_length: 13
cdr3_aa: CASSLVFLDTQYF

d_call: TRBD1
v_call: TRBV5-6
cdr3_length: 17
cdr3_aa: CASSLGAGDRSYNEQFF

d_call: .
v_call: TRBV7-8
cdr3_length: 15
cdr3_aa: CASSSGQGIPYEQYF

d_call: TRBD1
v_call: TRBV28
cdr3_length: 14
cdr3_aa: CASSSRDRYNEQFF

d_call: .
v_call: TRBV7-9
cdr3_length: 16
cdr3_aa: CASSSTVRTLNEKLFF

d_call: .
v_call: TRBV27
cdr3_length: 11
cdr3_aa: CASSWADTQYF

d_call: TRBD2
v_call: TRBV9
cdr3_length: 17
cdr3_aa: CASSGGTSGRIYNEQFF

d_call: TRBD1
v_call: TRBV18
cdr3_length: 16
cdr3_aa: CASSPGTGSSYNEQFF

d_call: .
v_call: TRBV28
cdr3_length: 15
cdr3_aa: CASSQAGGQNEKLFF

d_call: .
v_call: TRBV4-1
cdr3_length: 15
cdr3_aa: CASSQDRTGANVLTF

d_call: .
v_call: TRBV7-9
cdr3_length: 14
cdr3_aa: CASSFTGFGTEAFF

d_call: .
v_call: TRBV4-1
cdr3_length: 12
cdr3_aa: CASSQFDNEQFF

d_call: TRBD1
v_call: TRBV7-9
cdr3_length: 15
cdr3_aa: CASSLEARGPNEQYF

d_call: TRBD2
v_call: TRBV4-3
cdr3_length: 15
cdr3_aa: CASSPIAGGTYEQYF

d_call: TRBD1
v_call: TRBV7-9
cdr3_length: 13
cdr3_aa: CASSRTGLDTQYF

d_call: .
v_call: TRBV6-1
cdr3_length: 15
cdr3_aa: CASSPSGTTADEQYF

d_call: .
v_call: TRBV7-3
cdr3_length: 16
cdr3_aa: CASSPTPGASTDTQYF

d_call: .
v_call: TRBV12-5
cdr3_length: 13
cdr3_aa: CASALDHSLEQYF

d_call: .
v_call: TRBV7-9
cdr3_length: 15
cdr3_aa: CASSLDSSAKNIQYF

d_call: .
v_call: TRBV14
cdr3_length: 12
cdr3_aa: CASSQAEEAYTF

d_call: TRBD2
v_call: TRBV27
cdr3_length: 12
cdr3_aa: CASSAGAYEQYF

d_call: .
v_call: TRBV9
cdr3_length: 15
cdr3_aa: CASSGSEVVAYGYTF

d_call: TRBD1
v_call: TRBV30
cdr3_length: 14
cdr3_aa: CAYIHSDRGRIVFF

d_call: .
v_call: TRBV28
cdr3_length: 12
cdr3_aa: CASKGDQETQYF

d_call: .
v_call: TRBV7-9
cdr3_length: 16
cdr3_aa: CASSLRRGPREETQYF

d_call: .
v_call: TRBV28
cdr3_length: 17
cdr3_aa: CASSYNRISAYSYEQYF

d_call: .
v_call: TRBV7-9
cdr3_length: 16
cdr3_aa: CASSLSGPEGSETQYF

d_call: TRBD1
v_call: TRBV27
cdr3_length: 16
cdr3_aa: CASSPSQGNSNQPQHF

d_call: .
v_call: TRBV5-1
cdr3_length: 15
cdr3_aa: CASSSTAGLPYEQYF

d_call: .
v_call: TRBV27
cdr3_length: 15
cdr3_aa: CASSLSGYSNQPQHF

d_call: TRBD1
v_call: TRBV19
cdr3_length: 16
cdr3_aa: CASSIRRQGDHQPQHF

d_call: TRBD2
v_call: TRBV6-1
cdr3_length: 16
cdr3_aa: CASSAHGTSLYNEQFF

d_call: .
v_call: TRBV27
cdr3_length: 16
cdr3_aa: CASSLSGGGMNTEAFF

d_call: .
v_call: TRBV6-4
cdr3_length: 11
cdr3_aa: CASTNSYEQYF

d_call: .
v_call: TRBV27
cdr3_length: 13
cdr3_aa: CASSSGVSYEQYF

d_call: .
v_call: TRBV11-3
cdr3_length: 15
cdr3_aa: CASSLGGRGAGELFF